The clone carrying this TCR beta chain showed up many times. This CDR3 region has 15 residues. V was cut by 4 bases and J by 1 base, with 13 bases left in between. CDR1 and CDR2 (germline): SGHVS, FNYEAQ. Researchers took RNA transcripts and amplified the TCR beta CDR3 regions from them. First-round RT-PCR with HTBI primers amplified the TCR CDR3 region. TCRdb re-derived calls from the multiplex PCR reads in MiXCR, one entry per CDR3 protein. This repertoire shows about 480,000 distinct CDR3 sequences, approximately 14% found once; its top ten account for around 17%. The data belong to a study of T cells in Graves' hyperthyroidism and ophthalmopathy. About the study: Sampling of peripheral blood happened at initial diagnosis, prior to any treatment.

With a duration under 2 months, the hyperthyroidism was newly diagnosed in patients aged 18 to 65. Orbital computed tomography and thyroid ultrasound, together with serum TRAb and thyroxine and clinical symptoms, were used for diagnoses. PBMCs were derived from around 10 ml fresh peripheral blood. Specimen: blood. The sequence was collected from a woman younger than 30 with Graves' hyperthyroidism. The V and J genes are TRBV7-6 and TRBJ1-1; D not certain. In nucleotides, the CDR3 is TGTGCCAGCAGCTCTGATCTCAGAGCGAACACTGAAGCTTTCTTT. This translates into CASSSDLRANTEAFF.